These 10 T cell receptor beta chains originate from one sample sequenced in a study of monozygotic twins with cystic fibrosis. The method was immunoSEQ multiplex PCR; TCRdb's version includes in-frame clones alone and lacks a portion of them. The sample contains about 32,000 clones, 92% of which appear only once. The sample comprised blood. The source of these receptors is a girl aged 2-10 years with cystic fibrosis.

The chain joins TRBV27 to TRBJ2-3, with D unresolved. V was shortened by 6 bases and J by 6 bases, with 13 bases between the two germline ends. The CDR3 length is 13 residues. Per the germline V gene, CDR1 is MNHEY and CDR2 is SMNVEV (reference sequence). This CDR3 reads CASSYTVGDTQYF. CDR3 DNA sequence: TGTGCCAGCAGCTATACGGTAGGGGATACGCAGTATTTT.

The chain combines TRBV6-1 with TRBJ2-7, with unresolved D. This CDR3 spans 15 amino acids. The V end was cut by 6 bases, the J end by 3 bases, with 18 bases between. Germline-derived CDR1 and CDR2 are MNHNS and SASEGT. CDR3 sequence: CASRTDQLTHYEQYF. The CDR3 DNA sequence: TGTGCCAGCAGGACGGACCAACTCACACACTACGAGCAGTACTTC.

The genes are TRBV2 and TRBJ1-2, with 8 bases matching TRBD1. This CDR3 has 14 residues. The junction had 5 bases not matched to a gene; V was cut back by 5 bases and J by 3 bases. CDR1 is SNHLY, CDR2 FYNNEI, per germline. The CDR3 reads CASSTRTGHYGYTF. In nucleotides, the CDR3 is TGTGCCAGCAGTACCCGGACAGGGCACTATGGCTACACCTTC.

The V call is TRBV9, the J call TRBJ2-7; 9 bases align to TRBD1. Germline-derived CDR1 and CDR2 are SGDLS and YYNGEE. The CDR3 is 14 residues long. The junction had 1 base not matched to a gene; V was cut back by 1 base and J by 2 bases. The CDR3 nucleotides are TGTGCCAGCAGCGTAAGGACAGGGGCCTACGAGCAGTACTTC. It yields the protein CASSVRTGAYEQYF.

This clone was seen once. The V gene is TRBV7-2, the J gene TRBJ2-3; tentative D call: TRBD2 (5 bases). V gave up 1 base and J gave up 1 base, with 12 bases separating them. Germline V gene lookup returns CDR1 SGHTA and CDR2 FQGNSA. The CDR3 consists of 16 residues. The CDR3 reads CASSLGQSSGTDTQYF. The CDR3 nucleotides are TGTGCCAGCAGCTTAGGCCAGAGTAGCGGCACAGATACGCAGTATTTT.

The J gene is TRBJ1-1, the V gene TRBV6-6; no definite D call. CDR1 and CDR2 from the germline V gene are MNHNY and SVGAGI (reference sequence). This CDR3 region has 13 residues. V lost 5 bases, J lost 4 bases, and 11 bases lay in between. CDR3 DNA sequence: TGTGCCAGCAGTCAGTCATTGCTCACTGAAGCTTTCTTT. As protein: CASSQSLLTEAFF.

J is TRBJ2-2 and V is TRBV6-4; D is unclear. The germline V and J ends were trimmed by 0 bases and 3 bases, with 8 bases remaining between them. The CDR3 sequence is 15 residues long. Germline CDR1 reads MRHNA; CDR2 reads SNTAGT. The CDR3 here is CASSDSAAYTGELFF. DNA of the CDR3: TGTGCCAGCAGTGACTCGGCAGCTTACACCGGGGAGCTGTTTTTT.

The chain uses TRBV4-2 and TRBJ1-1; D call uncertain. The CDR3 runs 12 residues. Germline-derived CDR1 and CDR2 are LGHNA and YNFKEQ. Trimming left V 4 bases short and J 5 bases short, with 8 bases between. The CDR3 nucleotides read TGTGCCAGCAGCCCCAGTGGGACTGAAGCTTTCTTT. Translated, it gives CASSPSGTEAFF.

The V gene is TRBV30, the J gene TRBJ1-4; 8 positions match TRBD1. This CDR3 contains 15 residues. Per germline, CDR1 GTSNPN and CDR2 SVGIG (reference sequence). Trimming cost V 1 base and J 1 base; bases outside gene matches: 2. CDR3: CAWSADRGTNEKLFF. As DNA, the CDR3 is TGTGCCTGGAGTGCCGACAGGGGAACTAATGAAAAACTGTTTTTT.

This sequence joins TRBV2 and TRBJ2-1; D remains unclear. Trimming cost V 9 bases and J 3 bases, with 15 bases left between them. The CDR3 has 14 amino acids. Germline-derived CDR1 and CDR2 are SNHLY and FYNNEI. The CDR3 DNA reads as TGTGCCAGACAAGGCAGAAAGAGCTACAATGAGCAGTTCTTC. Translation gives CARQGRKSYNEQFF.